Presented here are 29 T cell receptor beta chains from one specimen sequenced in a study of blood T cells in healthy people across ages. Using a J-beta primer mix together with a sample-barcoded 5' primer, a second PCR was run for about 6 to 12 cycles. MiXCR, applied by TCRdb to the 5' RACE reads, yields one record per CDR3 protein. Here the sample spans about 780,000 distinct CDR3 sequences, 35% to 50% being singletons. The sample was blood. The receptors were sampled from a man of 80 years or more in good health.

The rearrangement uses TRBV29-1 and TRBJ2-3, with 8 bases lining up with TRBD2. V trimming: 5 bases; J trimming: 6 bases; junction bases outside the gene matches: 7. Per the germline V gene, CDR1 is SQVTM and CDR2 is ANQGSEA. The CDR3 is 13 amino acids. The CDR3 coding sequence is TGCAGCGTTTTTGGACTAGCTACGGATACGCAGTATTTT. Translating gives CSVFGLATDTQYF.

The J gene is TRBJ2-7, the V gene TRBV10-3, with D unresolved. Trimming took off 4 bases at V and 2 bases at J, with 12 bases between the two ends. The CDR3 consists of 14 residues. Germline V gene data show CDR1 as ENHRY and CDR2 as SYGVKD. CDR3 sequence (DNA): TGTGCCATCAGTGGAAACATAGAAACCTACGAGCAGTACTTC. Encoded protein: CAISGNIETYEQYF.

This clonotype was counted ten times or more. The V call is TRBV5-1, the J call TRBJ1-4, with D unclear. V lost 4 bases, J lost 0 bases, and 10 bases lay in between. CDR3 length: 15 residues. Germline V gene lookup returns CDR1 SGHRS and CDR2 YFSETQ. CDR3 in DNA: TGCGCCAGCAGCCCCTCAGCGGCAACTAATGAAAAACTGTTTTTT. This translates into CASSPSAATNEKLFF.

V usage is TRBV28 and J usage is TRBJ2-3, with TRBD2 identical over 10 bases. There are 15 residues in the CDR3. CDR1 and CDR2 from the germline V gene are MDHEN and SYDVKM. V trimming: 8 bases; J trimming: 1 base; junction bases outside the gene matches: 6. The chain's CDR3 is CASGASGSGTDTQYF. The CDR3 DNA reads TGTGCCAGCGGGGCTAGCGGGAGTGGCACAGATACGCAGTATTTT. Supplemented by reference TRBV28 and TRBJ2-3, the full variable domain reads DVKVTQSSRYLVKRTGEKVFLECVQDMDHENMFWYRQDPGLGLRLIYFSYDVKMKEKGDIPEGYSVSREKKERFSLILESASTNQTSMYLCASGASGSGTDTQYFGPGTRLTVL.

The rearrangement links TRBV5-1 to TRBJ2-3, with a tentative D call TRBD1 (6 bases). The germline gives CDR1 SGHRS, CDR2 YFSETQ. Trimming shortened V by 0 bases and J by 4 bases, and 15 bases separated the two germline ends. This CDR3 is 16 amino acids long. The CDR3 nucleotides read TGCGCCAGCAGCTTGGCTGGGGGCCCCCACCCAGATACGCAGTATTTT. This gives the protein CASSLAGGPHPDTQYF.

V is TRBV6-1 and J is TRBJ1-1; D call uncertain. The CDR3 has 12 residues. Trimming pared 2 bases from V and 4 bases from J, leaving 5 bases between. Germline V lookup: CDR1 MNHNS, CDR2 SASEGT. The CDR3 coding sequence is TGTGCCAGCAGTGAACGAACCACTGAAGCTTTCTTT. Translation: CASSERTTEAFF.

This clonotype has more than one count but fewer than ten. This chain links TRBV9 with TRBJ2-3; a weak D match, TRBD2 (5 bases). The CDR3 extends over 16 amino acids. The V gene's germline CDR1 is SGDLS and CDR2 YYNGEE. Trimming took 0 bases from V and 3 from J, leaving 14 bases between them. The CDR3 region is CASSVGVTSSTDTQYF. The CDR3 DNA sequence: TGTGCCAGCAGCGTAGGCGTTACTAGTTCGACAGATACGCAGTATTTT.

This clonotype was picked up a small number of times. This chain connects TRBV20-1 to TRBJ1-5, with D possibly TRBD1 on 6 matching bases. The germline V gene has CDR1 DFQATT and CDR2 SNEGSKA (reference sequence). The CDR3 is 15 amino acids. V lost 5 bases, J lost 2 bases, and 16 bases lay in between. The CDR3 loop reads CSALPSAGGNQPQHF. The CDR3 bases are TGCAGTGCTCTCCCCTCGGCAGGGGGCAATCAGCCCCAGCATTTT.

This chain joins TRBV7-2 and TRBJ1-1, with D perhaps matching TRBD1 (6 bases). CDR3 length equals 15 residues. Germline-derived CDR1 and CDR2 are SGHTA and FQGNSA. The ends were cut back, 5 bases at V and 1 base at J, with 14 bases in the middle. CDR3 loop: CASSTQGNQNTEAFF. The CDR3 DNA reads TGTGCCAGCAGCACGCAGGGGAATCAGAACACTGAAGCTTTCTTT.

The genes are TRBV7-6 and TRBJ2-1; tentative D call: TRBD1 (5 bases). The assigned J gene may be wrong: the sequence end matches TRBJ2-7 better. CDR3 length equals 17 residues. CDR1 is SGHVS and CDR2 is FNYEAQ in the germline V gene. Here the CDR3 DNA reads TGTGCCAGCAGCTTAGGGGGCGTGGTACAGTACTACAATGAGCAGTACTTC. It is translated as CASSLGGVVQYYNEQYF.

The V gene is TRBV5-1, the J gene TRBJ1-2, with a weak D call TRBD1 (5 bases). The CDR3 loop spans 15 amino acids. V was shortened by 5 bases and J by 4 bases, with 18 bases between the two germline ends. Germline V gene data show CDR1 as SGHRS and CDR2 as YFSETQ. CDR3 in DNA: TGCGCCAGCAGACAATCCAGCGACAGCTTCTATGGCTACACCTTC. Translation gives CASRQSSDSFYGYTF.

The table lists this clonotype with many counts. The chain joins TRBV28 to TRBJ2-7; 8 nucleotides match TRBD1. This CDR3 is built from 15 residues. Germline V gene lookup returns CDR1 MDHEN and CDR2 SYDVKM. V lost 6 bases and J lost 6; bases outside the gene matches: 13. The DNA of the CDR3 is TGTGCCAGCAGCCGGCAGACAGGGGCCAGCTCCGAGCAGTACTTC. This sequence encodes CASSRQTGASSEQYF.

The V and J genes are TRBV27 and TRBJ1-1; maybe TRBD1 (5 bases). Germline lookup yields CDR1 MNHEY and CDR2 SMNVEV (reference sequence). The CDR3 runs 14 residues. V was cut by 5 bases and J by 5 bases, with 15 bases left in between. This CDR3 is CASSLRRGETEAFF. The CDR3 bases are TGTGCCAGCAGTCTAAGGAGAGGGGAAACTGAAGCTTTCTTT.

DNA for the CDR3: TGCAGCGACCAGGGGGGCGGCAGCACAGATACGCAGTATTTT. Translated, it gives CSDQGGGSTDTQYF. J is TRBJ2-3 and V is TRBV29-1, with D perhaps matching TRBD1 (7 bases). Trimming cost V 7 bases and J 0 bases, with 14 bases left between them. The CDR3 runs to 14 residues. Germline V lookup: CDR1 SQVTM, CDR2 ANQGSEA.

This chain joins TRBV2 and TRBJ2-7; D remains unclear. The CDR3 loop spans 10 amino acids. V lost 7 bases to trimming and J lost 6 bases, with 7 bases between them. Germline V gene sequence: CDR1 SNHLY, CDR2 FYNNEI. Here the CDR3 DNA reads TGTGCCAGCACCCTACGCGAGCAGTACTTC. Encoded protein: CASTLREQYF.

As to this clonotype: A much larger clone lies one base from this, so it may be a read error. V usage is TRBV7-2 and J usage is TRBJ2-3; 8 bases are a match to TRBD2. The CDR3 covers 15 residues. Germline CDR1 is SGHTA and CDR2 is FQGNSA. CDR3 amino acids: CASSLDAGGGDTQFF. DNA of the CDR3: TGTGCCAGCAGCTTAGATGCGGGAGGTGGGGATACGCAGTTTTTT.

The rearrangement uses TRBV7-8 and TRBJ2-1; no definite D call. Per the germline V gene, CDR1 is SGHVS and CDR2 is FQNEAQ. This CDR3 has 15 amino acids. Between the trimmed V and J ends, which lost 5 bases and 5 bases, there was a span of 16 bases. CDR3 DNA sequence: TGTGCCAGCAGCCTTGGCCGGGTCGCAGACAATGAGCAGTTCTTC. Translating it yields CASSLGRVADNEQFF.

Written as DNA, the CDR3 is TGTGCCAGCAGCTTAGATTCCAGCGGGAACTCCTACGAGCAGTACTTC. Translating gives CASSLDSSGNSYEQYF. The chain is built from TRBV7-8 and TRBJ2-7; 7 bases match TRBD2. The CDR3 extends over 16 amino acids. V shed 1 base and J 0 bases; nucleotides not matched to a gene: 6. CDR1 and CDR2 (germline): SGHVS, FQNEAQ.

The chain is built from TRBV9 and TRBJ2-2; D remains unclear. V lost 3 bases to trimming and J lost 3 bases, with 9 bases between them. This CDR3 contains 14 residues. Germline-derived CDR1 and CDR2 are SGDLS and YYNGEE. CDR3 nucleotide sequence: TGTGCCAGCAGCGAACTATCCCACACCGGGGAGCTGTTTTTT. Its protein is CASSELSHTGELFF.

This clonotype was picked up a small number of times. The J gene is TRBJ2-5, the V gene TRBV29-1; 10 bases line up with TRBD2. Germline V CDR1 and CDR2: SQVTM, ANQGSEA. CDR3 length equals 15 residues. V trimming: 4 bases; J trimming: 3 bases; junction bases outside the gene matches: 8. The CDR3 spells CSVANPGLAEETQYF. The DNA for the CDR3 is TGCAGCGTTGCTAACCCCGGACTAGCGGAAGAGACCCAGTACTTC.

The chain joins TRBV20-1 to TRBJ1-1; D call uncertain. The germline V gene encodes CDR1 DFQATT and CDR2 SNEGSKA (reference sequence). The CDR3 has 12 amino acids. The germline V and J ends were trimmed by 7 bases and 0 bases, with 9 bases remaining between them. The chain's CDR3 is CSVRRMNTEAFF. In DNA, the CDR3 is TGCAGTGTAAGAAGGATGAACACTGAAGCTTTCTTT.

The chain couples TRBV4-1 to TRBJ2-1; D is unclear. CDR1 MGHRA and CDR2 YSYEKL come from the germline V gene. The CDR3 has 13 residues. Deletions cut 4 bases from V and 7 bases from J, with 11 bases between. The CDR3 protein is CASSRLLGNEQFF. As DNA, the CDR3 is TGCGCCAGCAGCCGACTTTTGGGGAATGAGCAGTTCTTC.

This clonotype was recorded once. This CDR3 reads CASSSGLEQETQYF. Written as DNA, the CDR3 is TGTGCCAGCAGTTCCGGACTAGAACAAGAGACCCAGTACTTC. The chain recombines TRBV28 with TRBJ2-4; 7 bases match TRBD2. The DNA end lines up better with TRBJ2-5; the J call may be wrong. Germline lookup yields CDR1 MDHEN and CDR2 SYDVKM. The CDR3 sequence is 14 residues long.

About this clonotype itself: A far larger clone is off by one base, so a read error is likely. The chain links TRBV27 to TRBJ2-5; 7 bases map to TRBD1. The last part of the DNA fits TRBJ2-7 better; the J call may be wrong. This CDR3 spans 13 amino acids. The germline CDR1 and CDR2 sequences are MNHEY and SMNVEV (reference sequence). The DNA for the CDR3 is TGTGCCGGCAGTTTAGGGACAGCTTACGAGCAGTACTTC. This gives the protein CAGSLGTAYEQYF.

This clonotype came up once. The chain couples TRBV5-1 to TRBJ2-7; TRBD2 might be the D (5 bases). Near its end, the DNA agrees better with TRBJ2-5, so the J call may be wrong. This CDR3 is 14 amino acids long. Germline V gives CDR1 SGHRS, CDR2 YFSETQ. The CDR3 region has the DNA TGCGCCAGCAGCTTGACTGTAAGAGGGGAGACCCAGTACTTC. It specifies CASSLTVRGETQYF.

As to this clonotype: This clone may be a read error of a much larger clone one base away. The CDR3 spells CASSQDRIQETQFF. The CDR3 nucleotides read TGTGCCAGCAGCCAAGACCGCATACAAGAGACCCAGTTCTTC. The chain has TRBV3-1 and TRBJ2-5; D gene unclear. Matching the DNA end better, TRBJ2-1 makes the J call doubtful. CDR1 LGHDT and CDR2 YNNKEL come from the germline V gene (reference sequence). The CDR3 is 14 amino acids.

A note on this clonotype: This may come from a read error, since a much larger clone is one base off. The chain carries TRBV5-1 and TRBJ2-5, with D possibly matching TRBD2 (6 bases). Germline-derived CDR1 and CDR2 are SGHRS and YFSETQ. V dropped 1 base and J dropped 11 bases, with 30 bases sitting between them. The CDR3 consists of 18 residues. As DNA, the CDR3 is TGCGCCAGCAGCTTGATCCCCTTGGGCGGGGAGATGAACGATGAGCAGTACTTC. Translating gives CASSLIPLGGEMNDEQYF. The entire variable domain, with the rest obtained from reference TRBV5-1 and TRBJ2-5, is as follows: KAGVTQTPRYLIKTRGQQVTLSCSPISGHRSVSWYQQTPGQGLQFLFEYFSETQRNKGNFPGRFSGRQFSNSRSEMNVSTLELGDSALYLCASSLIPLGGEMNDEQYFGPGTRLLVL.

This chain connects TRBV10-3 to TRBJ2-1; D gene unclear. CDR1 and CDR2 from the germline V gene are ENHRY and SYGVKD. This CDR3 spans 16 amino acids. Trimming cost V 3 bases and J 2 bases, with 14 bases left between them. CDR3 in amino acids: CAISDPQRAPYNEQFF. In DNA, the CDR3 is TGTGCCATCAGTGATCCACAGAGAGCCCCCTACAATGAGCAGTTCTTC.

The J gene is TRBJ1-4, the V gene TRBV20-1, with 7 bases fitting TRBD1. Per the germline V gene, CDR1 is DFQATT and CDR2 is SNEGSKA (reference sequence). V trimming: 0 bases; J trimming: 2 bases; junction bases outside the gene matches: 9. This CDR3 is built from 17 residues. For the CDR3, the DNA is TGCAGTGCTAGAGATCCTAAGACAGGGACTACTAATGAAAAACTGTTTTTT. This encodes CSARDPKTGTTNEKLFF.